The 9 T cell receptor beta chains reported below all come from one sample, sequenced in a study of T-cell reconstitution after alpha-beta-depleted transplantation in children. Molecular barcoding with unique molecular identifiers was used for the TCRbeta library. TCRdb recomputed calls from the PCR reads with MiXCR, one row per CDR3 protein. The sample holds about 130,000 distinct CDR3 sequences, about 9.9% seen once. Specimen: PBMCs, mostly from graft donor cells, collected 180 days after TCRalphabeta/CD19-depleted stem cell transplant. These receptors came from a girl under three years old who had a stem cell transplant for combined immunodeficiency, so the T cells may come from the graft donor.

This clonotype showed up just a few times. The V and J genes are TRBV20-1 and TRBJ2-5; D not resolved. Germline V lookup: CDR1 DFQATT, CDR2 SNEGSKA (reference sequence). The ends were cut back, 1 base at V and 1 base at J, with 13 bases in the middle. The CDR3 contains 15 residues. The chain's CDR3 is CSARGIGWAQETQYF. DNA of the CDR3: TGCAGTGCTAGAGGTATAGGTTGGGCCCAAGAGACCCAGTACTTC.

This clonotype was picked up a small number of times. The V and J genes are TRBV20-1 and TRBJ2-1; D is perhaps TRBD1 or TRBD2 (6 bases each). The germline V and J ends were trimmed by 0 bases and 8 bases, with 8 bases remaining between them. Germline values: CDR1 DFQATT, CDR2 SNEGSKA (reference sequence). This CDR3 contains 12 residues. The CDR3 DNA follows: TGCAGTGCTAGAGATCGGGGGCATGAGCAGTTCTTC. This sequence encodes CSARDRGHEQFF.

This clonotype was counted a few times. The chain joins TRBV7-2 to TRBJ2-4, with TRBD2 identical over 9 bases. J was trimmed by 5 bases and V by 0 bases; bases with no gene match: 8. CDR3 size: 17 residues. The germline V gene encodes CDR1 SGHTA and CDR2 FQGNSA. The CDR3 DNA reads as TGTGCCAGCAGCTTAGCGTTGCGGGGGGGCCTCGAAAACATTCAGTACTTC. Protein sequence: CASSLALRGGLENIQYF.

The sample holds a few counts of this clonotype. The chain joins TRBV29-1 to TRBJ2-3; D not resolved. This CDR3 is built from 10 residues. CDR1 SQVTM and CDR2 ANQGSEA come from the germline V gene. V shed 4 bases and J shed 5 bases, with 4 bases lying between them. CDR3 coding DNA: TGCAGCGTTGTACAAGATACGCAGTATTTT. It translates to CSVVQDTQYF.

This clonotype was seen a handful of times. The V call is TRBV12-3 or TRBV12-4, the J call TRBJ2-4; no clear D. The CDR3 has 14 amino acids. With 8 bases removed from V and 8 bases from J, the gap between germline ends came to 19 bases. The CDR3 sequence is CASGSRGVLDIQYF. As DNA, the CDR3 is TGTGCCAGCGGATCTCGTGGGGTTCTGGACATTCAGTACTTC.

This clonotype was found many times. The V and J genes are TRBV29-1 and TRBJ2-1, with 8 bases that match TRBD2. The CDR3 covers 16 residues. Germline-derived CDR1 and CDR2 are SQVTM and ANQGSEA. Trimming removed 3 bases from V and 4 bases from J; junction bases left unmatched: 11. The CDR3 loop is CSVDIWGVAGYNEQFF. CDR3 nucleotide sequence: TGCAGCGTTGATATTTGGGGGGTAGCGGGGTACAATGAGCAGTTCTTC.

The J gene is TRBJ1-1, the V gene TRBV12-3 or TRBV12-4, with 10 bases matching TRBD1. Germline trimming cut 6 bases from V and 4 bases from J; bases unmatched to any gene: 8. This CDR3 comprises 15 residues. The CDR3, as DNA: TGTGCCAGCAGCCGCTGGCGGACAGGGGGCACTGAAGCTTTCTTT. This encodes CASSRWRTGGTEAFF.

This clonotype was detected once. The gene calls are TRBV20-1 and TRBJ2-7; D is uncertain. Germline V gene lookup returns CDR1 DFQATT and CDR2 SNEGSKA (reference sequence). The CDR3 has 13 residues. Trimming took 2 bases from V and 4 from J, leaving 12 bases between them. As DNA, the CDR3 is TGCAGTGCTAGATGGACCGAAGATTACGAGCAGTACTTC. Translated, it gives CSARWTEDYEQYF.

This clonotype was detected a few times. The J gene is TRBJ1-1, the V gene TRBV14; tentative D call: TRBD1 (6 bases). This CDR3 contains 16 residues. V was cut by 0 bases and J by 1 base, with 12 bases left in between. Looked up from germline, CDR1 is SGHDN and CDR2 is FVKESK. The CDR3 DNA follows: TGTGCCAGCAGCCAAGATATCAGGGGCTGGAACACTGAAGCTTTCTTT. Its protein product is CASSQDIRGWNTEAFF. Drawing the rest from reference TRBV14 and TRBJ1-1, the complete variable domain is EAGVTQFPSHSVIEKGQTVTLRCDPISGHDNLYWYRRVMGKEIKFLLHFVKESKQDESGMPNNRFLAERTGGTYSTLKVQPAELEDSGVYFCASSQDIRGWNTEAFFGQGTRLTVV.